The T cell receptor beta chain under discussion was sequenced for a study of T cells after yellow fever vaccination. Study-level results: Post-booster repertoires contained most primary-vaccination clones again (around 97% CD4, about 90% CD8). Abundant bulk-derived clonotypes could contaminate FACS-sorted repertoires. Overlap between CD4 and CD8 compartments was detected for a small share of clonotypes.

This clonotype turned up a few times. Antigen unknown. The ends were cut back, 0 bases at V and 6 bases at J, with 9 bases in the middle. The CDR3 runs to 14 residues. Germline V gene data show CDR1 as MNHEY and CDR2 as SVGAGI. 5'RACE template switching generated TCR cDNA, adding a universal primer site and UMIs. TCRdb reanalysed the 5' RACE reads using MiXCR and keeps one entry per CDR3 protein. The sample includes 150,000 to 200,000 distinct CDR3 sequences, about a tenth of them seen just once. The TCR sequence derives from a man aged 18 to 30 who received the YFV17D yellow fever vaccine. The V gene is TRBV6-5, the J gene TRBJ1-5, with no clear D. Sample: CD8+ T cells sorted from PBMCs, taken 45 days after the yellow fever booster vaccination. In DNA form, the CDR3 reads TGTGCCAGCAGTTACTCGATAACGGTTCAGCCCCAGCATTTT. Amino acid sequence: CASSYSITVQPQHF.